This T cell receptor (beta chain) was identified in a study of Graves' ophthalmopathy and Graves' hyperthyroidism. Broader study findings: The model achieved around 67% sensitivity and about 76% specificity for ophthalmopathy progression. Blood contained most expanded thyroid clonotypes exceeding 0.001 frequency.

Ophthalmopathic donors had moderate-to-severe activity, CAS ≥3 and NOSPECS ≥4, with disease that had lasted under 3 months. Among the exclusions were patients with other autoimmune diseases, uncontrolled infections, pregnancy or lactation. This clonotype was observed a few times. Its antigen is still unknown. This CDR3 contains 13 residues. Between the trimmed V and J ends, which lost 5 bases and 7 bases, there was a span of 14 bases. CDR1 is MNHEY, CDR2 SMNVEV, per germline (reference sequence). Amplified material comprised TCR beta CDR3 regions derived from RNA transcripts. The authors performed first-round RT-PCR with HTBI primers and then a second-round multiplex PCR. TCRdb reanalysed the multiplex PCR reads using MiXCR and keeps one entry per CDR3 protein. The table shows around 470,000 distinct CDR3 sequences, with over 13% occurring only once.

This TCR was recovered from a woman in her thirties with Graves' ophthalmopathy. Sequencing used blood. This sequence joins TRBV27 and TRBJ2-5; tentative D call: TRBD1 (6 bases). The CDR3 DNA reads as TGTGCCAGCAGTCCATCTGGGGGCGGGACCCAGTACTTC. It encodes CASSPSGGGTQYF.